Below, one TCR beta chain is given with its context. Clones were sequenced by immunoSEQ multiplex PCR, and TCRdb holds only the in-frame ones, with some missing. In the table there are roughly 120,000 clones, about 94% of which are singletons. The sample is drawn from a study of blood T cell repertoires in COVID-19. The CDR3 has 13 residues. V was pared by 3 bases and J by 4 bases, with 2 bases of the junction left unmatched. Per germline, CDR1 KGHSH and CDR2 LQKENI. The source material was peripheral blood. The TCR comes from a man aged 45 to 65 with COVID-19, enrolled during active disease. The chain links TRBV18 to TRBJ1-2; 7 bases are shared with TRBD1. CDR3 coding DNA: TGTGCCAGCTCACCGGGACAGTCCTATGGCTACACCTTC. Protein sequence: CASSPGQSYGYTF.